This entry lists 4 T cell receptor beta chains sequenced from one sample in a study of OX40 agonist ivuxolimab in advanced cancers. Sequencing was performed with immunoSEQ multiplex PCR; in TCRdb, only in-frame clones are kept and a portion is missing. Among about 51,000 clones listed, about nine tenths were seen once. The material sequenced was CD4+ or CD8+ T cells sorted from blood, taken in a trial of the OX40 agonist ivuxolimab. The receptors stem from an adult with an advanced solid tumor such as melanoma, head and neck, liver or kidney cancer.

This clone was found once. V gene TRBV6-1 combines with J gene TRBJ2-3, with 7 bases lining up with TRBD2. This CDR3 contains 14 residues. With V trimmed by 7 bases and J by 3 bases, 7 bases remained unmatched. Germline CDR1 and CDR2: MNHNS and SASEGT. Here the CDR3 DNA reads TGTGCCAGCAAGAGCGGGGAGGGGACAGATACGCAGTATTTT. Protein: CASKSGEGTDTQYF.

CDR3 nucleotides: TGTGCCAGCAGCGTCTCAGGGGGCTCCATCAAGGGCTACACCTTC. It codes for CASSVSGGSIKGYTF. V is TRBV9 and J is TRBJ1-2, with 8 positions matching TRBD1. This CDR3 region has 15 residues. Trimming removed 2 bases from V and 8 bases from J; junction bases left unmatched: 11. CDR1 and CDR2 from the germline V gene are SGDLS and YYNGEE.

CDR3 nucleotide sequence: TGTGCCAGCAGCTTGGGGGGGACTAGCACAGATACGCAGTATTTT. As protein: CASSLGGTSTDTQYF. The chain couples TRBV5-4 to TRBJ2-3, with D maybe TRBD2 (6 bases). V shed 0 bases and J shed 0 bases, with 8 bases lying between them. In germline, CDR1 is SGHNT, CDR2 YYREEE (reference sequence). The CDR3 sequence is 15 residues long.

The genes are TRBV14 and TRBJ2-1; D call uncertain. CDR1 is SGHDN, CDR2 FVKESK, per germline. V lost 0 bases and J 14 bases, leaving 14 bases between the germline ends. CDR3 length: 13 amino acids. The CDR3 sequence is CASSQDPRAPEFF. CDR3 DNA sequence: TGTGCCAGCAGCCAAGATCCACGGGCCCCTGAGTTCTTC.